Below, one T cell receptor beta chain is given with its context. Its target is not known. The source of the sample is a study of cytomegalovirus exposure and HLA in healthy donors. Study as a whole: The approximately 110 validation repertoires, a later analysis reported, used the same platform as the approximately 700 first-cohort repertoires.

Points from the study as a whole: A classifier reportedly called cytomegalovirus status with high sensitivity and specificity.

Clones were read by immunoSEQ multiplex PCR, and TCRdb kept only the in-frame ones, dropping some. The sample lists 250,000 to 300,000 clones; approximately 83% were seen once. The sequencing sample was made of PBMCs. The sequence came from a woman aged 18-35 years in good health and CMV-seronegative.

DNA of the CDR3: TGCAGCGTTGAAGTGCGGGGCCGTTACAATGAGCAGTTCTTC. It encodes CSVEVRGRYNEQFF. This chain joins TRBV29-1 and TRBJ2-1; a weak D match, TRBD2 (6 bases). Germline values: CDR1 SQVTM, CDR2 ANQGSEA. This CDR3 has 14 amino acids. The V gene lost 1 base and the J gene lost 4 bases, with 11 bases spanning the gap.